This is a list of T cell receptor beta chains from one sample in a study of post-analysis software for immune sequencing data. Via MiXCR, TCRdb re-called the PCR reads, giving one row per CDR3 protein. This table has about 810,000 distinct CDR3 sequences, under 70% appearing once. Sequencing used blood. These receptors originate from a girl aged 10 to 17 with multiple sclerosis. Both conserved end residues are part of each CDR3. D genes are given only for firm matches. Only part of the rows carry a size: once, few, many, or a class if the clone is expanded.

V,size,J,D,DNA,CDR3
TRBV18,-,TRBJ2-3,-,TGTGCCAGCTCACCACCGAGAAATACGCAGTATTTT,CASSPPRNTQYF
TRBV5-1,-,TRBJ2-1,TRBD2,TGCGCCAGCAGCGCGACCGGGAGGGCCGTGGACAATGAGCAGTTCTTC,CASSATGRAVDNEQFF
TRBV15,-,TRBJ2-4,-,TGTGCCACCAGCAGAGTGGGGACGGCTGGGAACATTCAGTACTTC,CATSRVGTAGNIQYF
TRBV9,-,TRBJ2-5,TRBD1,TGTGCCAGCAGCACAGGAACCAGGGGGAATCAAGAGACCCAGTACTTC,CASSTGTRGNQETQYF
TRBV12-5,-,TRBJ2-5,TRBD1,TGTGCTAGTGGTTTGGAACCGACAGGGGAGGTTTCGGTGGAGACCCAGTACTTC,CASGLEPTGEVSVETQYF
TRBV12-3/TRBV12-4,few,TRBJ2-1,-,TGTGCCAGCAGTGAACTACGGGACTCTGAGCAGTTCTTC,CASSELRDSEQFF
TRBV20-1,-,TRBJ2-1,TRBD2,TGCAGTGCTGCCCGGGGGGGCTCCTACAATGAGCAGTTCTTC,CSAARGGSYNEQFF
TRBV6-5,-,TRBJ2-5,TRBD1,TGTGCCAGCAGTTCTCAGGGGGTTCCAGAGACCCAGTACTTC,CASSSQGVPETQYF
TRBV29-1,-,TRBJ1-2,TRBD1,TGCAGCGTTGAACTTGGACAGGGACACTATGGCTACACCTTC,CSVELGQGHYGYTF
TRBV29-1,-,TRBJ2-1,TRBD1,TGCAGCGTTGTTGGGGACAGGGGCTCGAATGAGCAGTTCTTC,CSVVGDRGSNEQFF
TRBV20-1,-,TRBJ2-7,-,TGCAGTTCGGTGGACCTACCCGAGCAGTACTTC,CSSVDLPEQYF
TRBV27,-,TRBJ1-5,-,TGTGCCAGCAGTTTGGGCCGGGGGCCCCAGCATTTT,CASSLGRGPQHF
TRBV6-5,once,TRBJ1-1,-,TGTGCCCGTTTCGCCGGGAACACTGAAGCTTTCTTT,CARFAGNTEAFF
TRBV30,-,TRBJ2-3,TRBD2,TGTGCCTGGAGTGGTAGCGGGGGGGTCACAGATACGCAGTATTTT,CAWSGSGGVTDTQYF
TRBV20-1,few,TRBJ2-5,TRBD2,TGCAGTGCTAGAGTGCTAGCGGGAGGGCCCACCCAAGAGACCCAGTACTTC,CSARVLAGGPTQETQYF
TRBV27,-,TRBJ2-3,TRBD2,TGTGCCAGCAGTTTAAAGGCGGGAGGGATAACAGATACGCAGTATTTT,CASSLKAGGITDTQYF